This record covers a single T cell receptor beta chain. The antigen it binds to is not known. There are no base qualities to consult, and no much larger clone falls within one base. Deletion took 4 bases off V and 7 bases off J, with a span of 13 bases between the germline ends. The CDR3 numbers 13 residues from cysteine through phenylalanine. Just CDR3 DNA is preserved here, 39 bases in frame from base 1. CDR1 is given as GTSNPN and CDR2 as SVGIG, both from the germline V gene (reference sequence). The sample originates from a study of CD8 T cell repertoires and HIV-1 epitope variants (dated by TCRdb to 2020 to 2021). About the full investigation: Twenty-five peptides representing autologous and known Gag and Nef epitope variants were each used to stimulate T cells in separate culture wells. T cells were enriched with the EasySep Human T Cell Enrichment Kit and co-cultured with equal numbers of autologous T cell-negative cells as antigen-presenting cells. Three Gag epitope families and Nef HW9 and YT9 were included among the tested epitopes. An aliquot of 1M T cells was saved as an uncultured baseline condition, separate from the roughly 80 T cell cultures. Cultures were maintained for around eleven days in IMDM with gentamicin, and half-media changes adding IL-2, IL-7 and IL-15 were performed on days 3 and 7. The control conditions were a CMV, EBV and flu peptide pool, the Ebola AY9 epitope as a negative control, and a well with no peptide. Running each culture condition in triplicate, except for one peptide done in duplicate, gave a total of about 75 T cell cultures.

Sequencing of TCR beta CDR3 regions was done on the immunoSEQ platform at survey depth. The QIAamp DNA micro kit was used to extract genomic DNA from every cultured and uncultured CD8+ T cell population. The source study handled its data this way. Samples with fewer than 5,000 productive reads were excluded, which removed about 6% of the 75 HIV peptide-stimulated cultures. Sequences were trimmed to CDR3 by a MANAFEST web app, and nonproductive sequences, CDR3s under 5 amino acids, and sequences not starting with C or ending with F/W were removed. Clonotypes were classified as antigen-specific only if expansion was observed in at least 2 of 3 replicates versus the no-peptide control at FDR 0.01, only within one epitope family. A specific clonotype also had to show a frequency at least fivefold higher than in wells stimulated with peptides from other epitope families. TCRdb limited this immuneACCESS table to in-frame rearrangements with V and J called. A share of clones is missing; checked studies link under half to unresolved V genes, and the rest is unexplained. That table gives V, J and clone size, and the DNA gave D and trimming. In all, the sample holds about 5,500 clones, and about 60% of those were seen once. Together, the top ten hold roughly 44% of the sample.

Broad study findings and their caveats: The assay identified only TCR beta chains and indicated proliferation in response to antigen, without indicating T cell function or cytokine profile. Of the nine antigen-specific TCR beta clonotypes identified, five to seven appeared cross-reactive for autologous or known escape epitope variants. The Nef KF9 family was recognized by five clonotypes and the HW9 family by one, and no responses to the TAALDMSHF plasma variant were observed.

The EasySep Human CD8+ T Cell Enrichment Kit was used on day 10 to isolate CD8+ T cells from every culture. The TCR comes from a male donor with HIV. Specimen: cultured CD8+ T cells derived from PBMCs. The V gene is TRBV30 and the J gene is TRBJ1-4, with the D gene uncertain. In nucleotide form, the sequence is TGTGCCTGGAAGGGCGCGTATGGTGAAAAACTGTTTTTT. Translation gives CAWKGAYGEKLFF.